The present T cell receptor (beta chain) was sequenced within a study of blood T cell repertoires in COVID-19. Under the authors' procedure: Amplification with reference gene primers provided the estimates of nucleated cell counts. Produced via immunoSEQ multiplex PCR; TCRdb's table is partial and in-frame only. The V and J calls and clone size come from that table; D and trimming were worked out from the DNA. The sample includes about 87,000 clones, about 79% of them seen just once. V dropped 1 base and J dropped 0; count of bases not matched to a gene: 5. CDR1 SGHVS and CDR2 FQNEAQ come from the germline V gene. The CDR3 runs 17 residues.

This chain joins TRBV7-8 and TRBJ2-3; 9 bases line up with TRBD1. The source is a woman aged 45-65 years with acute or convalescent COVID-19. The sample taken for sequencing was peripheral blood. In nucleotides, the CDR3 is TGTGCCAGCAGCTTAGTGAGGGACAGGGTGAGCACAGATACGCAGTATTTT. It yields the protein CASSLVRDRVSTDTQYF.